Following are 13 T cell receptor beta chains from one sample sequenced in a study of neoadjuvant nivolumab and ipilimumab in lung cancer. Libraries were prepared by immunoSEQ multiplex PCR; TCRdb keeps only in-frame clonotypes and omits some of them. The sample contains 40,000 to 60,000 clones, approximately 90% of which appear only once. The material sequenced was blood, taken before neoadjuvant nivolumab, alone or with ipilimumab. The origin of the receptors is an adult with non-small cell lung cancer. Some clones in this sample may be carry-over from other donors' samples.

V usage is TRBV5-4 and J usage is TRBJ2-3; D perhaps matches TRBD2 (7 bases). The V and J ends lost 6 bases and 7 bases respectively, with 18 bases between them. The CDR3 extends over 14 amino acids. In germline, CDR1 is SGHNT, CDR2 YYREEE (reference sequence). The CDR3 sequence is CASTFVGGANTQYF. The CDR3 coding sequence is TGTGCCAGCACCTTTGTGGGGGGGGCGAATACGCAGTATTTT. Full variable domain (missing parts from reference TRBV5-4 and TRBJ2-3): ETGVTQSPTHLIKTRGQQVTLRCSSQSGHNTVSWYQQALGQGPQFIFQYYREEENGRGNFPPRFSGLQFPNYSSELNVNALELDDSALYLCASTFVGGANTQYFGPGTRLTVL.

V usage is TRBV4-1 and J usage is TRBJ2-2; D is possibly TRBD2 (5 bases). CDR3 length: 13 amino acids. CDR1 MGHRA and CDR2 YSYEKL come from the germline V gene. Trimming took off 4 bases at V and 5 bases at J, with 8 bases between the two ends. This CDR3 reads CASSRGLTGELFF. CDR3 nucleotide sequence: TGCGCCAGCAGCCGAGGGTTGACCGGGGAGCTGTTTTTT.

This chain uses TRBV9 with TRBJ1-2; no firm D call. Germline CDR1 is SGDLS and CDR2 is YYNGEE. This CDR3 contains 13 residues. V lost 2 bases, J lost 4 bases, and 9 bases lay in between. The chain's CDR3 is CASSVEGSYGYTF. In DNA form, the CDR3 reads TGTGCCAGCAGCGTGGAGGGCAGCTATGGCTACACCTTC.

CDR3 amino acids: CASRQSLTNYGYTF. CDR3 coding DNA: TGTGCCAGCAGGCAATCTTTGACTAACTATGGCTACACCTTC. V is TRBV6-6 and J is TRBJ1-2, with D uncertain. Germline assignment: CDR1 MNHNY and CDR2 SVGAGI (reference sequence). There are 14 residues in the CDR3. V dropped 6 bases and J dropped 0 bases, with 11 bases sitting between them.

This chain connects TRBV30 to TRBJ1-3; tentative D call: TRBD1 (6 bases). The CDR3 is 18 amino acids. Germline V CDR1 and CDR2: GTSNPN, SVGIG (reference sequence). Trimming pared 2 bases from V and 0 bases from J, leaving 20 bases between. The CDR3 sequence: CAWSKQGSGHGSGNTIYF. The CDR3 coding sequence is TGTGCCTGGAGTAAACAGGGTTCCGGACACGGCTCTGGAAACACCATATATTTT.

The CDR3 DNA is TGTGCCAGCAGCCCCTTTAGCGGGGCCTACGAGCAGTACTTC. Translation: CASSPFSGAYEQYF. The chain has TRBV9 and TRBJ2-7; 8 nucleotides line up with TRBD2. CDR1 SGDLS and CDR2 YYNGEE come from the germline V gene. The CDR3 spans 14 residues. V lost 4 bases to trimming and J lost 2 bases; unmatched junction nucleotides: 5.

The chain links TRBV6-1 to TRBJ1-2; a possible D gene is TRBD1 (6 bases). Germline V lookup: CDR1 MNHNS, CDR2 SASEGT. The CDR3 consists of 13 residues. Trimming removed 1 base at V and 5 bases at J, with 8 bases between. The CDR3, as DNA: TGTGCCAGCAGTGAAGAGGACAGTTATGGCTACACCTTC. This encodes CASSEEDSYGYTF.

V and J are TRBV25-1 and TRBJ2-5, with 9 positions matching TRBD2. Germline values: CDR1 MGHDK, CDR2 SYGVNS. Germline trimming cut 2 bases from V and 7 bases from J; bases unmatched to any gene: 11. The CDR3 spans 16 residues. CDR3 residues: CASSERGSSGVGTQYF. Written as DNA, the CDR3 is TGTGCCAGCAGTGAACGGGGTTCTAGCGGGGTGGGGACCCAGTACTTC.

The J gene is TRBJ2-7, the V gene TRBV4-1; a possible D gene is TRBD2 (6 bases). Trimming removed 3 bases from V and 3 bases from J, with 15 bases in between. This CDR3 region has 15 residues. CDR1 and CDR2 (germline): MGHRA, YSYEKL. CDR3 bases: TGCGCCAGCAGCCAGGGGGACGGGAGCCGCTACGAGCAGTACTTC. It codes for CASSQGDGSRYEQYF.

The chain employs TRBV5-1 and TRBJ2-5; 7 bases map to TRBD1. Trimming took 7 bases from V and 0 from J; bases not matched to a gene: 9. CDR1 is SGHRS and CDR2 is YFSETQ in the germline V gene. CDR3 size: 15 residues. The CDR3 coding sequence is TGCGCCAGCGTGCGCCGAGACAGGGACCAAGAGACCCAGTACTTC. It is translated as CASVRRDRDQETQYF.

This rearrangement joins TRBV30 to TRBJ2-3; 11 bases are a match to TRBD2. CDR3 size: 14 residues. CDR1 and CDR2 (germline): GTSNPN, SVGIG (reference sequence). V lost 5 bases, J lost 4 bases, and 5 bases stayed unmatched. The CDR3 coding sequence is TGTGCCTGGGAGGCTAGCGGGGGGTCAGATACGCAGTATTTT. Translated: CAWEASGGSDTQYF.

J is TRBJ2-7 and V is TRBV10-2; 7 nucleotides align to TRBD2. The J segment lost 8 bases and the V segment lost 9 bases, leaving 16 bases of the junction unmatched. Germline CDR1 WSHSY, CDR2 SAAADI. This CDR3 region has 14 residues. For the CDR3, the DNA is TGCGCCAGTAGAAGAGCGGGGCTCTACGATAAGCAGTACTTC. Its protein product is CASRRAGLYDKQYF.

The chain couples TRBV6-1 to TRBJ1-4; no definite D call. Germline loops: CDR1 MNHNS, CDR2 SASEGT. This CDR3 has 13 amino acids. V lost 8 bases, J lost 3 bases, and 10 bases lay in between. As DNA, the CDR3 is TGTGCCAGCGGACCGTTTGCTAATGAAAAACTGTTTTTT. Protein sequence: CASGPFANEKLFF.